This T cell receptor beta chain was captured in a study of molecular identifiers for immune sequencing clone quantification. Across the study: Replicate RNA from about 19,000 or 110,000 naive CD8 T cells formed five aliquots; four were sequenced.

It was from approximately 22,000 to 940,000 sorted cells, with 10%, 30% or 50% RNA, that naive CD8 libraries came. The authors gated naive CD8 T cells as CD8+CD4-CCR7+CD45RA+ for sorting. Methods described previously were used for bulk TCR libraries, and listed TCR primers were applied. TCRdb re-derived calls from the PCR reads in MiXCR, one entry per CDR3 protein. The sample carries around 460,000 distinct CDR3 sequences, approximately 25% recorded once. CDR1 KGHDR and CDR2 SFDVKD come from the germline V gene. The CDR3 loop spans 11 amino acids. V lost 9 bases and J 8 bases, leaving 9 bases between the germline ends.

The sample consisted of naive CD8+ T cells from blood, with Jurkat cell RNA spiked in. The subset is: FACS-sorted CD8+CD4-CCR7+CD45RA+ naive T cells. The receptor was isolated from a human donor in good health. Some libraries in this study had Jurkat cell RNA spiked in. The rearrangement uses TRBV24-1 and TRBJ2-2; D is undetermined. CDR3 in amino acids: CATEVGGELFF. DNA for the CDR3: TGTGCCACCGAGGTAGGAGGGGAGCTGTTTTTT.